This TCR beta chain was sequenced in a study of cytomegalovirus exposure and HLA in healthy donors. Across the study: Assignment to the Caucasian-associated ancestry cluster applied to approximately 80% of the approximately 380 genotyped donors. General study points: A later analysis by the authors found several of the most significant clusters apparently linked to common viral pathogens. The Asian-associated ancestry cluster reportedly had fewer N-insertions than the approximately 690-donor mean in a later analysis. Most TCRs appeared rarely, but some public TCRs recurred in many donors.

Primers for the PCR totalled 60 Vbeta and 13 Jbeta. Method: immunoSEQ multiplex PCR; TCRdb's copy keeps in-frame clones and lacks some. The table includes 140,000 to 150,000 clones, 76% detected once. A remark on this clone: The antigen is unknown.

The origin of this receptor is a woman aged 40 to 50 in good health and CMV-seronegative. Sequencing used PBMCs.

This chain's CDR3 is CASSLGANSPLHF. CDR3 bases: TGCGCCAGCAGCTTGGGGGCCAATTCACCCCTCCACTTT. V and J are TRBV5-1 and TRBJ1-6, with D hard to call. The CDR3 loop spans 13 amino acids. Per germline, CDR1 SGHRS and CDR2 YFSETQ. V was trimmed by 0 bases and J by 7 bases, leaving 5 bases between them.